Below are 12 T cell receptor beta chains sequenced from a single sample in a study of shared clonotypes between healthy human individuals. Method: immunoSEQ multiplex PCR; TCRdb's copy keeps in-frame clones and lacks some. The data show more than 2,000,000 clones, 80% to 95% seen once. Sequenced material: naive CD4+ T cells from PBMCs. Subset described: CD45RA+ positively selected. These receptors were collected from a man younger than 35 in good health. Some clones in this sample may be carry-over from other donors' samples.

The chain employs TRBV28 and TRBJ1-3; D remains unclear. The CDR3 runs to 16 residues. The V end lost 7 bases, the J end lost 1 base, and 17 bases lay between the germline ends. Per the germline V gene, CDR1 is MDHEN and CDR2 is SYDVKM. The CDR3 protein is CASTIHGVGSGNTIYF. CDR3 bases: TGTGCCAGCACCATACATGGGGTTGGATCTGGAAACACCATATATTTT. The complete variable domain, with remaining parts taken from reference TRBV28 and TRBJ1-3, reads DVKVTQSSRYLVKRTGEKVFLECVQDMDHENMFWYRQDPGLGLRLIYFSYDVKMKEKGDIPEGYSVSREKKERFSLILESASTNQTSMYLCASTIHGVGSGNTIYFGEGSWLTVV.

The CDR3 DNA reads TGTGCCAGCAGGGGGGCAGAGACCCAGTACTTC. It encodes CASRGAETQYF. The chain couples TRBV6-1 to TRBJ2-5; D may be TRBD1 (6 bases). From germline, CDR1 is MNHNS and CDR2 SASEGT. With 6 bases removed from V and 4 bases from J, the gap between germline ends came to 6 bases. The CDR3 is made up of 11 amino acids.

The chain has TRBV27 and TRBJ1-1, with D possibly matching TRBD1 (6 bases). This CDR3 is built from 12 residues. Germline V gene data show CDR1 as MNHEY and CDR2 as SMNVEV (reference sequence). The V and J ends lost 5 bases and 6 bases respectively, with 10 bases between them. The CDR3 bases are TGTGCCAGCAGTGGACAGTTCGCTGAAGCTTTCTTT. This encodes CASSGQFAEAFF.

V is TRBV19 and J is TRBJ1-2; tentatively, D is TRBD1 (6 bases). The CDR3 length is 16 residues. V lost 3 bases to trimming and J lost 0 bases, with 14 bases between them. The germline V gene encodes CDR1 LNHDA and CDR2 SQIVND (reference sequence). The CDR3 loop reads CASSMGALGTNYGYTF. The CDR3 bases are TGTGCCAGTAGTATGGGGGCCCTAGGAACTAACTATGGCTACACCTTC. Based on the CDR3 plus reference TRBV19 and TRBJ1-2, the full variable domain is DGGITQSPKYLFRKEGQNVTLSCEQNLNHDAMYWYRQDPGQGLRLIYYSQIVNDFQKGDIAEGYSVSREKKESFPLTVTSAQKNPTAFYLCASSMGALGTNYGYTFGSGTRLTVV.

This chain uses TRBV19 with TRBJ1-4, with 8 bases matching TRBD1. Germline-derived CDR1 and CDR2 are LNHDA and SQIVND (reference sequence). J gave up 10 bases and V 4 bases, and 11 bases lay outside the gene matches. The CDR3 consists of 15 residues. Written as DNA, the CDR3 is TGTGCCAGTAGTAACCCCGGGACAGGTGAGAGAAAACTGTTTTTT. It encodes CASSNPGTGERKLFF.

The rearrangement uses TRBV4-2 and TRBJ2-2; a weak D match, TRBD2 (5 bases). The CDR3 is made up of 15 amino acids. Germline values: CDR1 LGHNA, CDR2 YNFKEQ. V was pared by 1 base and J by 6 bases, with 12 bases between. The CDR3 reads CASSQVGTRAGELFF. The CDR3 nucleotides read TGTGCCAGCAGCCAAGTAGGCACTAGAGCCGGGGAGCTGTTTTTT.

The rearrangement uses TRBV28 and TRBJ1-1; D not resolved. Trimming took 5 bases from V and 2 from J, leaving 18 bases between them. CDR1 and CDR2 from the germline V gene are MDHEN and SYDVKM. CDR3 length: 16 residues. The CDR3 sequence is CASSPLEVFSNTEAFF. The CDR3 DNA follows: TGTGCCAGCAGTCCCCTTGAAGTCTTCAGCAACACTGAAGCTTTCTTT.

The chain combines TRBV5-1 with TRBJ2-2; perhaps TRBD2 as D (5 bases). V lost 0 bases, J lost 7 bases, and 16 bases lay in between. This CDR3 has 16 amino acids. The germline gives CDR1 SGHRS, CDR2 YFSETQ. The CDR3 here is CASSLAPSPGSGELFF. CDR3 DNA: TGCGCCAGCAGCTTGGCACCCTCTCCGGGGAGCGGGGAGCTGTTTTTT.

This clone was seen just once. V gene TRBV7-2 combines with J gene TRBJ2-1; TRBD2 aligns across 7 bases. In germline, CDR1 is SGHTA, CDR2 FQGNSA. Trimming at V came to 4 bases and at J to 2 bases, leaving 5 bases not matched to a gene. This CDR3 has 15 residues. The CDR3 bases are TGTGCCAGCAGCTCGACTAGCCCGACCTACAATGAGCAGTTCTTC. Protein product: CASSSTSPTYNEQFF.

This sequence joins TRBV9 and TRBJ2-3; 12 positions match TRBD2. The CDR3 has 16 residues. V was pared by 2 bases and J by 6 bases, with 7 bases of the junction left unmatched. The germline CDR1 and CDR2 sequences are SGDLS and YYNGEE. The CDR3 sequence is CASSVGGLAGVDTQYF. The CDR3 DNA follows: TGTGCCAGCAGCGTTGGGGGACTAGCGGGTGTGGATACGCAGTATTTT.

The rearrangement uses TRBV27 and TRBJ2-7; 7 bases are a match to TRBD1. Germline assignment: CDR1 MNHEY and CDR2 SMNVEV (reference sequence). Trimming removed 5 bases from V and 4 bases from J; junction bases left unmatched: 11. The CDR3 has 15 residues. DNA of the CDR3: TGTGCCAGCAGTACATACCGGGACAGACCTTACGAGCAGTACTTC. Translation gives CASSTYRDRPYEQYF.

The rearrangement links TRBV2 to TRBJ1-3; a weak D match, TRBD1 (6 bases). The ends were cut back, 5 bases at V and 4 bases at J, with 9 bases in the middle. The germline V gene encodes CDR1 SNHLY and CDR2 FYNNEI. The CDR3 is 13 amino acids. The CDR3 spells CASSWTAGNTIYF. CDR3 coding DNA: TGTGCCAGCAGTTGGACAGCCGGAAACACCATATATTTT.